A single sample is the source of the 26 T cell receptor beta chains below, sequenced in a study of CD8+CD57+ T cells in acquired aplastic anemia. By flow cytometry, patients selected for sequencing had shown an expansion of CD8+CD57+ cells. Genomic DNA provided the template from which TCR beta VDJ and CDR3 profiles were obtained. TCRdb re-called the reads through MiXCR, storing one row per CDR3 protein. The sample lists around 190,000 distinct CDR3 sequences; approximately 48% were seen once. The sequenced sample consisted of sorted CD4+, CD8+, or CD8+CD57+ T cells (not recorded which) from PBMCs. These receptors came from a human donor with aplastic anemia.

The chain uses TRBV19 and TRBJ1-2; 7 bases agree with TRBD1. This CDR3 spans 14 amino acids. With 3 bases clipped from V and 8 bases from J, the junction kept 9 bases outside the gene matches. In germline, CDR1 is LNHDA, CDR2 SQIVND (reference sequence). The CDR3 bases are TGTGCCAGTAGTATCCCGACAGGGCCCGGAGGCTACACCTTC. It specifies CASSIPTGPGGYTF.

The genes are TRBV15 and TRBJ2-7, with D unresolved. V lost 0 bases, J lost 2 bases, and 14 bases lay in between. The CDR3 runs 16 residues. Germline CDR1 LNHNV, CDR2 YYDKDF (reference sequence). CDR3 coding DNA: TGTGCCACCAGCAGAGATTCCGGGTATCCTCCCTACGAGCAGTACTTC. Residues: CATSRDSGYPPYEQYF.

Many counts were recorded for this clonotype. This CDR3 is CASRNAGVAAYEQYF. The CDR3 nucleotides read TGTGCCAGCAGGAACGCAGGGGTGGCGGCATACGAGCAGTACTTC. The chain joins TRBV6-1 to TRBJ2-7, with D perhaps TRBD1 (6 bases). V was clipped by 6 bases and J by 4 bases, with 19 bases between them. The CDR3 covers 15 residues. Germline CDR1 MNHNS, CDR2 SASEGT.

Points on this clonotype: One junction end disagrees with the germline gene, perhaps due to a read error. CDR3 in amino acids: CAFRPWDRGETGELFF. The CDR3 region has the DNA TGTGCCTTCAGACCCTGGGACAGGGGGGAAACCGGGGAGCTGTTTTTT. The chain combines TRBV10-3 with TRBJ2-2, with TRBD1 identical over 11 bases. Germline values: CDR1 ENHRY, CDR2 SYGVKD. The CDR3 totals 16 residues.

Worth noting for this clonotype: Relative to the germline gene, one junction end is altered; a read error may explain this. The chain recombines TRBV12-3 or TRBV12-4 with TRBJ1-1; no firm D call. The CDR3 loop spans 13 amino acids. CDR3 protein: CASSGNMNAEAFF. CDR3 in DNA: TGTGCCAGCAGTGGAAACATGAACGCTGAAGCTTTCTTT.

At least ten counts were recorded for this clonotype. J is TRBJ1-2 and V is TRBV7-6; 7 positions agree with TRBD1. CDR3 size: 14 residues. The ends lost 5 bases at V and 5 bases at J; junction bases unmatched: 8. From germline, CDR1 is SGHVS and CDR2 FNYEAQ. Here the CDR3 DNA reads TGTGCCAGCAGCCTAATGGGGACAGAGTATGGCTACACCTTC. Translation gives CASSLMGTEYGYTF.

This clonotype was detected a few times. The chain has TRBV20-1 and TRBJ2-7; TRBD2 matches at 10 bases. The J segment lost 7 bases and the V segment lost 6 bases, leaving 9 bases of the junction unmatched. CDR3 length: 13 amino acids. From germline, CDR1 is DFQATT and CDR2 SNEGSKA (reference sequence). Here the CDR3 DNA reads TGCAGTGCCCCTAGAGCGGGAGGGGCTGAGCAGTACTTC. Its protein product is CSAPRAGGAEQYF.

This clonotype has at least ten counts. The chain employs TRBV19 and TRBJ1-1; perhaps TRBD1 as D (5 bases). The CDR3 contains 16 residues. V shed 7 bases and J shed 0 bases, with 18 bases lying between them. The germline V gene has CDR1 LNHDA and CDR2 SQIVND (reference sequence). Written as DNA, the CDR3 is TGTGCCAGTATGGGGGGAACGACGTGGATGAACACTGAAGCTTTCTTT. Encoded protein: CASMGGTTWMNTEAFF.

This clonotype was seen only a few times. The rearrangement uses TRBV4-1 and TRBJ2-1; possibly TRBD2 for D (6 bases). The CDR3 totals 16 residues. Germline CDR1 and CDR2: MGHRA and YSYEKL. V was cut by 0 bases and J by 6 bases, with 15 bases left in between. The CDR3 loop reads CASSQDTEGEGNEQFF. The CDR3 DNA follows: TGCGCCAGCAGCCAAGACACGGAGGGCGAGGGCAATGAGCAGTTCTTC.

V gene TRBV29-1 combines with J gene TRBJ2-5; possible D gene TRBD2, 5 bases. Germline V lookup: CDR1 SQVTM, CDR2 ANQGSEA. The CDR3 loop spans 14 amino acids. V was clipped by 7 bases and J by 5 bases, with 20 bases between them. In nucleotides, the CDR3 is TGCAGCGCGGAGGCTGGACTGGAAAGGGAGACCCAGTACTTC. Amino acid sequence: CSAEAGLERETQYF. Full variable domain (rest looked up from reference TRBV29-1 and TRBJ2-5): SAVISQKPSRDICQRGTSLTIQCQVDSQVTMMFWYRQQPGQSLTLIATANQGSEATYESGFVIDKFPISRPNLTFSTLTVSNMSPEDSSIYLCSAEAGLERETQYFGPGTRLLVL.

The genes are TRBV9 and TRBJ2-3; a weak D match, TRBD2 (5 bases). V was trimmed by 3 bases and J by 6 bases, leaving 14 bases between them. The CDR3 consists of 14 residues. The V gene's germline CDR1 is SGDLS and CDR2 YYNGEE. CDR3 DNA sequence: TGTGCCAGCAGCGCGAGGGAGAACTCTGATACGCAGTATTTT. It encodes CASSARENSDTQYF.

This clonotype was found many times. The rearrangement uses TRBV10-3 and TRBJ2-5, with D perhaps TRBD2 (6 bases). Per the germline V gene, CDR1 is ENHRY and CDR2 is SYGVKD. Trimming removed 0 bases from V and 7 bases from J, with 6 bases in between. The CDR3 extends over 12 amino acids. CDR3 in amino acids: CAISESRGTQYF. CDR3 in DNA: TGTGCCATCAGTGAGTCGCGGGGGACCCAGTACTTC.

The chain is built from TRBV20-1 and TRBJ1-1; 7 bases agree with TRBD1. The CDR3 has 12 amino acids. Germline assignment: CDR1 DFQATT and CDR2 SNEGSKA (reference sequence). V shed 3 bases, J shed 9 bases, and the junction held 7 bases outside the gene matches. The CDR3 sequence: CSASDRDPQAFF. The DNA of the CDR3 is TGCAGTGCTAGCGACAGGGATCCTCAAGCTTTCTTT.

This clonotype showed up just a few times. This sequence joins TRBV5-1 and TRBJ1-4; D unclear. Trimming stripped 4 bases from V and 0 bases from J, with 10 bases between. In germline, CDR1 is SGHRS, CDR2 YFSETQ. The CDR3 is 15 residues long. CDR3 DNA sequence: TGCGCCAGCAGCCCGAGGGCAGCAACTAATGAAAAACTGTTTTTT. Translating gives CASSPRAATNEKLFF.

The chain employs TRBV15 and TRBJ2-7; TRBD1 or TRBD2 may be the D gene (5 bases each). This CDR3 has 14 residues. Germline V gene lookup returns CDR1 LNHNV and CDR2 YYDKDF (reference sequence). Trimming shortened V by 0 bases and J by 1 base, and 7 bases separated the two germline ends. The CDR3 bases are TGTGCCACCAGCAGAGACAGGGAGTCCTACGAGCAGTACTTC. Translation gives CATSRDRESYEQYF.

The chain joins TRBV2 to TRBJ1-4; D call uncertain. V shed 6 bases and J shed 10 bases, with 18 bases lying between them. This CDR3 has 14 residues. CDR1 SNHLY and CDR2 FYNNEI come from the germline V gene. The CDR3 spells CASSFRAADGKLFF. The DNA for the CDR3 is TGTGCCAGCAGCTTCCGGGCCGCAGATGGAAAACTGTTTTTT.

The chain employs TRBV29-1 and TRBJ2-3; either TRBD1 or TRBD2 may fit D (6 bases each). The CDR3 spans 12 residues. Trimming removed 7 bases at V and 1 base at J, with 9 bases between. CDR1 SQVTM and CDR2 ANQGSEA come from the germline V gene. DNA of the CDR3: TGCAGCGGGGGGGCGGGCACAGATACGCAGTATTTT. Its protein product is CSGGAGTDTQYF.

Of note for this clonotype: A read error may account for a junction end that differs from germline. J is TRBJ2-3 and V is TRBV5-1; either TRBD1 or TRBD2 may supply D (6 bases each). CDR1 SGHRS and CDR2 YFSETQ come from the germline V gene. The CDR3 extends over 16 amino acids. Here the CDR3 DNA reads TGCGCCAGCTTAGGGGGGCGGGCCAGCAGCACAGGTACGCAGTATTTT. This codes for CASLGGRASSTGTQYF. Supplemented by reference TRBV5-1 and TRBJ2-3, the full variable domain reads KAGVTQTPRYLIKTRGQQVTLSCSPISGHRSVSWYQQTPGQGLQFLFEYFSETQRNKGNFPGRFSGRQFSNSRSEMNVSTLELGDSALYLCASLGGRASSTGTQYFGPGTRLTVL.

The rearrangement links TRBV27 to TRBJ2-7; no clear D. Trimming removed 8 bases from V and 4 bases from J, with 15 bases in between. This CDR3 has 13 amino acids. Germline CDR1 MNHEY, CDR2 SMNVEV (reference sequence). CDR3 DNA: TGTGCCAGCGGATTAGGGCCATCTTACGAGCAGTACTTC. Translation gives CASGLGPSYEQYF.

The rearrangement links TRBV10-3 to TRBJ2-3; D unresolved. Germline CDR1 reads ENHRY; CDR2 reads SYGVKD. CDR3 size: 11 residues. V lost 10 bases and J 4 bases, leaving 9 bases between the germline ends. For the CDR3, the DNA is TGTGCCAGCGCCAGTGCAGATACGCAGTATTTT. This encodes CASASADTQYF.

This clonotype has ten or more counts. This rearrangement joins TRBV6-4 to TRBJ1-1; D is possibly TRBD1 (5 bases). The ends were cut back, 4 bases at V and 1 base at J, with 7 bases in the middle. The CDR3 loop spans 13 amino acids. Germline V gives CDR1 MRHNA, CDR2 SNTAGT. Here the CDR3 DNA reads TGTGCCAGCAGTGGCGACAGGAACACTGAAGCTTTCTTT. It is translated as CASSGDRNTEAFF.

This clonotype has only a few counts. A junction boundary mismatches the germline segment, possibly from a read error. J is TRBJ1-1 and V is TRBV15, with TRBD1 identical over 7 bases. The CDR3 consists of 12 residues. Germline CDR1 LNHNV, CDR2 YYDKDF (reference sequence). The CDR3: CATRRGTAEAFF. The DNA for the CDR3 is TGTGCCACCAGAAGAGGGACAGCAGAAGCTTTCTTT.

The rearrangement uses TRBV2 and TRBJ2-2; D remains unclear. The germline gives CDR1 SNHLY, CDR2 FYNNEI. Deletions cut 4 bases from V and 3 bases from J, with 6 bases between. The CDR3 length is 13 residues. CDR3 amino acids: CASSGGDTGELFF. In DNA form, the CDR3 reads TGTGCCAGCAGTGGTGGGGACACCGGGGAGCTGTTTTTT.

This clonotype came up many times. The J gene is TRBJ1-6, the V gene TRBV20-1; D is unclear. V lost 0 bases to trimming and J lost 2 bases, with 14 bases between them. This CDR3 is built from 17 residues. Looked up from germline, CDR1 is DFQATT and CDR2 is SNEGSKA (reference sequence). This chain's CDR3 is CSARDRLTVTYNSPLHF. In DNA, the CDR3 is TGCAGTGCTAGAGATAGGTTGACGGTTACCTATAATTCACCCCTCCACTTT.

The sample holds a few counts of this clonotype. V gene TRBV10-3 combines with J gene TRBJ1-6; 11 bases are shared with TRBD1. The CDR3 has 14 amino acids. Germline V gives CDR1 ENHRY, CDR2 SYGVKD. With V trimmed by 4 bases and J by 10 bases, 3 bases remained unmatched. The CDR3, as DNA: TGTGCCATCAGTGGGACAGGGGGCAAATCACCCCTCCACTTT. This translates into CAISGTGGKSPLHF.

On this clonotype: At one of its ends the junction is not consistent with the germline gene, which may arise from a read error. The chain carries TRBV2 and TRBJ1-6; D gene unclear. Germline values: CDR1 SNHLY, CDR2 FYNNEI. This CDR3 region has 15 residues. In nucleotides, the CDR3 is TGTGCCAGCAGTGTAGGTGGAACGTGGAATTCATCCCTCCACTTT. Translated: CASSVGGTWNSSLHF.